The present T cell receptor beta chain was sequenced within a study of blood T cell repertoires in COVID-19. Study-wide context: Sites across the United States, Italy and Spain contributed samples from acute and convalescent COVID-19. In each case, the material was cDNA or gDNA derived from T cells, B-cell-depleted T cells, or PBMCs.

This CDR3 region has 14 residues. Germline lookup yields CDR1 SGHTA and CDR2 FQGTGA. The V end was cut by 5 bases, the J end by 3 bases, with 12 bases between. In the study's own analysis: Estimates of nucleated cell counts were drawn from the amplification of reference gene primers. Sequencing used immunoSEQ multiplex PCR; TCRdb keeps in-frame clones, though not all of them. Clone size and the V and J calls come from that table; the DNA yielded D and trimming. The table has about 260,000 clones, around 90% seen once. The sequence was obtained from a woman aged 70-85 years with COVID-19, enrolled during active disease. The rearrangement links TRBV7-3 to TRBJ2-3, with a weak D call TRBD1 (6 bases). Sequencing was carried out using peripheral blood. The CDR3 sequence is CASSLGAITDTQYF. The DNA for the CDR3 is TGTGCCAGCAGCCTGGGGGCAATTACAGATACGCAGTATTTT.